Presented here are 13 T cell receptor beta chains from one specimen sequenced in a study of T cell responses to AZD1222 COVID-19 vaccine. TCRdb keeps only in-frame clones here, not all; method: immunoSEQ multiplex PCR. The table records 130,000 or so clones, approximately 90% of them present only once. Material: peripheral blood, obtained 28 days after the second AZD1222 dose. Receptors were obtained from an adult who received the AZD1222 COVID-19 vaccine.

The CDR3 protein is CASSDLAQETQYF. The CDR3, as DNA: TGTGCCAGCAGTGACCTGGCACAAGAGACCCAGTACTTC. The chain couples TRBV2 to TRBJ2-5, with no clear D. Between the trimmed V and J ends, which lost 3 bases and 2 bases, there was a span of 7 bases. Germline assignment: CDR1 SNHLY and CDR2 FYNNEI. The CDR3 is 13 residues long. Supplemented by reference TRBV2 and TRBJ2-5, the full variable domain reads EPEVTQTPSHQVTQMGQEVILRCVPISNHLYFYWYRQILGQKVEFLVSFYNNEISEKSEIFDDQFSVERPDGSNFTLKIRSTKLEDSAMYFCASSDLAQETQYFGPGTRLLVL.

This chain uses TRBV10-1 with TRBJ2-2; 10 nucleotides match TRBD2. From germline, CDR1 is WNHNN and CDR2 SYGVQD (reference sequence). This CDR3 has 15 amino acids. The junction had 2 bases not matched to a gene; V was cut back by 3 bases and J by 4 bases. The CDR3 nucleotides are TGCGCCAGCAGTGAAATAGCGGGGGGCACCGGGGAGCTGTTTTTT. Amino acids: CASSEIAGGTGELFF.

CDR3 residues: CASSGGDSGNTIYF. CDR3 bases: TGCGCCAGCAGTGGAGGAGACTCTGGAAACACCATATATTTT. This chain links TRBV10-1 with TRBJ1-3; D gene unclear. Germline CDR1 reads WNHNN; CDR2 reads SYGVQD (reference sequence). The CDR3 runs 14 residues. V was cut by 4 bases and J by 0 bases, with 7 bases left in between.

This chain connects TRBV18 to TRBJ2-5; no reliable D call. Deletions cut 3 bases from V and 2 bases from J, with 13 bases between. The length of the CDR3 is 15 residues. CDR1 is KGHSH and CDR2 is LQKENI in the germline V gene. The chain's CDR3 is CASSPRWNAQETQYF. The CDR3 nucleotides are TGTGCCAGCTCACCCCGGTGGAACGCTCAAGAGACCCAGTACTTC. Drawing the rest from reference TRBV18 and TRBJ2-5, the complete variable domain is NAGVMQNPRHLVRRRGQEARLRCSPMKGHSHVYWYRQLPEEGLKFMVYLQKENIIDESGMPKERFSAEFPKEGPSILRIQQVVRGDSAAYFCASSPRWNAQETQYFGPGTRLLVL.

This chain joins TRBV14 and TRBJ2-1; 9 nucleotides agree with TRBD2. The CDR3 totals 16 residues. The ends lost 3 bases at V and 4 bases at J; junction bases unmatched: 7. CDR1 SGHDN and CDR2 FVKESK come from the germline V gene. In nucleotides, the CDR3 is TGTGCCAGCAGCCATACCGGACTAGCGACGTACAATGAGCAGTTCTTC. Protein: CASSHTGLATYNEQFF.

The rearrangement uses TRBV6-5 and TRBJ2-7; D possibly corresponds to TRBD1 (5 bases). CDR3 length equals 14 residues. The germline gives CDR1 MNHEY, CDR2 SVGAGI. Trimming removed 7 bases from V and 6 bases from J, with 19 bases in between. CDR3 loop: CASTQSGRVGEQYF. CDR3 DNA: TGTGCCAGCACCCAATCGGGCAGGGTGGGCGAGCAGTACTTC.

V is TRBV19 and J is TRBJ1-2; D unclear. Germline-derived CDR1 and CDR2 are LNHDA and SQIVND (reference sequence). The CDR3 totals 13 residues. With 6 bases removed from V and 0 bases from J, the gap between germline ends came to 8 bases. Here the CDR3 DNA reads TGTGCCAGTAGGCCCCCTGCTAACTATGGCTACACCTTC. This translates into CASRPPANYGYTF.

The chain joins TRBV5-1 to TRBJ2-3; no definite D call. V shed 4 bases and J shed 2 bases, with 14 bases lying between them. Germline V CDR1 and CDR2: SGHRS, YFSETQ. The CDR3 is 15 residues long. The CDR3 region has the DNA TGCGCCAGCAGCGTTACTCCCCCCCCCACAGATACGCAGTATTTT. Translation gives CASSVTPPPTDTQYF.

This chain uses TRBV13 with TRBJ1-2; 10 bases match TRBD1. The CDR3 totals 16 residues. Germline values: CDR1 PRHDT, CDR2 FYEKMQ (reference sequence). The ends lost 5 bases at V and 4 bases at J; junction bases unmatched: 10. The DNA of the CDR3 is TGTGCCAGCAGCCTGGACAGGGGGTTTGATCTCTATGGCTACACCTTC. Amino acid sequence: CASSLDRGFDLYGYTF.

This chain joins TRBV5-4 and TRBJ2-1, with TRBD2 matching over 7 bases. The germline V gene encodes CDR1 SGHNT and CDR2 YYREEE (reference sequence). The CDR3 sequence is 15 residues long. V lost 4 bases to trimming and J lost 1 base; unmatched junction nucleotides: 5. The CDR3, as DNA: TGTGCCAGCAGCACTCGAGCGGGATCCTACAATGAGCAGTTCTTC. This gives the protein CASSTRAGSYNEQFF.

This chain links TRBV5-5 with TRBJ2-7; D perhaps matches TRBD1 (6 bases). Germline loops: CDR1 SGHKS, CDR2 YYEKEE (reference sequence). This CDR3 region has 16 residues. Trimming removed 0 bases from V and 7 bases from J, with 20 bases in between. The CDR3 sequence: CASSLDGTLNAREQYF. In DNA, the CDR3 is TGTGCCAGCAGCTTGGATGGGACACTTAATGCGAGAGAGCAGTACTTC.

Here the CDR3 reads CATRGGATDTQYF. The CDR3 DNA is TGTGCCACCAGGGGAGGGGCGACAGATACGCAGTATTTT. The chain employs TRBV24-1 and TRBJ2-3, with 7 bases lining up with TRBD2. Germline V gives CDR1 KGHDR, CDR2 SFDVKD. Trimming cost V 7 bases and J 3 bases; bases outside gene matches: 3. This CDR3 comprises 13 residues.

The V gene is TRBV15, the J gene TRBJ2-7; D call uncertain. The CDR3 loop spans 12 amino acids. V was clipped by 0 bases and J by 1 base, with 1 base between them. Looked up from germline, CDR1 is LNHNV and CDR2 is YYDKDF (reference sequence). CDR3 DNA: TGTGCCACCAGCAGAGAATCCTACGAGCAGTACTTC. Its translation is CATSRESYEQYF.